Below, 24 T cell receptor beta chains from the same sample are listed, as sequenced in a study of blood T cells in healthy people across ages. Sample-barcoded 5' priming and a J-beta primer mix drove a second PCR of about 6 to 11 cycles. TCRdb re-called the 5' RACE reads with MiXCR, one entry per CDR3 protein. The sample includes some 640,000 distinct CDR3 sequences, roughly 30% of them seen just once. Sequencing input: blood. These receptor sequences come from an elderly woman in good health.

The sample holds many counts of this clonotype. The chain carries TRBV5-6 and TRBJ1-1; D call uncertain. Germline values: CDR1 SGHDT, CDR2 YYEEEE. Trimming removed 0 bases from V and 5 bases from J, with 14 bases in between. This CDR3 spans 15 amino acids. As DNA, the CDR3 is TGTGCCAGCAGCTTGGTGGCAGTCTCGGGGACTGAAGCTTTCTTT. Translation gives CASSLVAVSGTEAFF.

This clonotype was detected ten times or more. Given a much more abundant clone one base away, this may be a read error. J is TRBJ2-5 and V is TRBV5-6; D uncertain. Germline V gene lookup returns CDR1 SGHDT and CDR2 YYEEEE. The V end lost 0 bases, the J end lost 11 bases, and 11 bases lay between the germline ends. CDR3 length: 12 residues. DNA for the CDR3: TGTGCCAGCAGCTTGGTGGGGTTTGAGCAGTACTTC. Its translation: CASSLVGFEQYF.

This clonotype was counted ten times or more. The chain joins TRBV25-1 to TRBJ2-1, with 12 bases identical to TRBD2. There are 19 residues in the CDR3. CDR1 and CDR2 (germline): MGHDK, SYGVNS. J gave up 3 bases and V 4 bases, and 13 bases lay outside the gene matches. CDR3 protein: CASSGAPGLAGRFYNEQFF. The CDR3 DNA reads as TGTGCCAGCAGTGGTGCTCCGGGACTAGCGGGCCGGTTCTACAATGAGCAGTTCTTC.

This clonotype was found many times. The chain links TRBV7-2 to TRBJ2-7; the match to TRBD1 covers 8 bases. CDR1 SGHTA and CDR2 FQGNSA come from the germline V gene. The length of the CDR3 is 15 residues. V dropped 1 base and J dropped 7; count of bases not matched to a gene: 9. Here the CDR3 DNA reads TGTGCCAGCAGCTTAGGCACCTTGACAGGGGAAGAGCAGTACTTC. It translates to CASSLGTLTGEEQYF. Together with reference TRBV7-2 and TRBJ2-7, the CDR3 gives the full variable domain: GAGVSQSPSNKVTEKGKDVELRCDPISGHTALYWYRQSLGQGLEFLIYFQGNSAPDKSGLPSDRFSAERTGGSVSTLTIQRTQQEDSAVYLCASSLGTLTGEEQYFGPGTRLTVT.

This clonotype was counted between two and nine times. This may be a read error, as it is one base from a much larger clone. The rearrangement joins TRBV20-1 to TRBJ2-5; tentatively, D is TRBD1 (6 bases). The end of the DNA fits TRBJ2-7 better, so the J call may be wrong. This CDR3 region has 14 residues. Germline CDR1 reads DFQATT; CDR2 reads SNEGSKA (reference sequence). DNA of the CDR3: TGCAGTGCTAGATTAAGCGTACAGGGTGGCGAGCAGTACTTC. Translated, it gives CSARLSVQGGEQYF.

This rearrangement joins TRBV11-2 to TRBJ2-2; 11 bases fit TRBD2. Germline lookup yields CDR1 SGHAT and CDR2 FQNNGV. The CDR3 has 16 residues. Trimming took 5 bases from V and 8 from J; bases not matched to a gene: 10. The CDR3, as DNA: TGTGCCAGCAGCCCTTACGGGACTAGCGGCACTGGGGAGCTGTTTTTT. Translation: CASSPYGTSGTGELFF.

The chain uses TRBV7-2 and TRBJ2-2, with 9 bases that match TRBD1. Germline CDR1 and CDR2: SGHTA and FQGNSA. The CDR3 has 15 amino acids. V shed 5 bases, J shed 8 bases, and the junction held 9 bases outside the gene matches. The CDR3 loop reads CASSTAGTGSGELFF. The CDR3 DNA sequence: TGTGCCAGCAGCACCGCCGGGACAGGGTCTGGGGAGCTGTTTTTT.

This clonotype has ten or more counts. In nucleotides, the CDR3 is TGTGCCAGCAGCTCGGAGTGGGGGGGGGGCGGTGAGACCCAGTACTTC. This encodes CASSSEWGGGGETQYF. V gene TRBV7-2 combines with J gene TRBJ2-5; perhaps TRBD2 as D (7 bases). The CDR3 is 16 amino acids. Germline V gene data show CDR1 as SGHTA and CDR2 as FQGNSA. Deletions cut 4 bases from V and 5 bases from J, with 20 bases between.

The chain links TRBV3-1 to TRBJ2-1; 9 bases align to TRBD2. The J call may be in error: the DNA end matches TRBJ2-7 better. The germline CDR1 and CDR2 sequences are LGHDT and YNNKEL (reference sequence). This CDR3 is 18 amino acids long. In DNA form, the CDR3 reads TGTGCCAGCAGCCCGGGACTAGCCCCCTCTCGCTCCTACAATGAGCAGTACTTC. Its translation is CASSPGLAPSRSYNEQYF.

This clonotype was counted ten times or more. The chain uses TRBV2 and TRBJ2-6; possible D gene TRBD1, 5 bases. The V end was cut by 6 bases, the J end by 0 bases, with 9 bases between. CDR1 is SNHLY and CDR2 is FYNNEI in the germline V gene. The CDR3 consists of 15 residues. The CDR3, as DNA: TGTGCCAGCAGCGAACAGGACTCTGGGGCCAACGTCCTGACTTTC. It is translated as CASSEQDSGANVLTF.

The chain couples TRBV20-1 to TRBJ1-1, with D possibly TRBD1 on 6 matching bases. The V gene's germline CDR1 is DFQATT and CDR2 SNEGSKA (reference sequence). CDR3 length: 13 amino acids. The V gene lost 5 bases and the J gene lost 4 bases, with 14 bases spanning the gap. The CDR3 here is CSARSRGGTEAFF. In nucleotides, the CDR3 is TGCAGTGCTCGGAGCAGGGGAGGCACTGAAGCTTTCTTT.

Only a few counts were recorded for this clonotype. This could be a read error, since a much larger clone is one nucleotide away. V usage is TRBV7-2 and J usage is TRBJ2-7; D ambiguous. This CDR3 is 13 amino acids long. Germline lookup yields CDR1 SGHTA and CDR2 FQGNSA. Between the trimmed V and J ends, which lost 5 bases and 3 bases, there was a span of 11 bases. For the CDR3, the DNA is TGTGCCAGCAGCCCTCAGAATCGCTACGAGCAGTACTTC. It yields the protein CASSPQNRYEQYF.

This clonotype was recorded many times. The DNA for the CDR3 is TGCAGTGCTAGAAGATCCGGCCCTTTTGAGACCCAGTACTTC. It encodes CSARRSGPFETQYF. The gene calls are TRBV20-1 and TRBJ2-5; D is unclear. The CDR3 covers 14 residues. CDR1 is DFQATT, CDR2 SNEGSKA, per germline (reference sequence). The V end was cut by 2 bases, the J end by 5 bases, with 15 bases between.

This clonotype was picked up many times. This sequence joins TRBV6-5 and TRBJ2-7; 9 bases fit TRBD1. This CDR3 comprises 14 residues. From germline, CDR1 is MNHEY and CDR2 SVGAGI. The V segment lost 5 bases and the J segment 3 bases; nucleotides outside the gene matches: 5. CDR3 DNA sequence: TGTGCCAGCAGTGTCGCGGGACAGGGCTACGAGCAGTACTTC. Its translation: CASSVAGQGYEQYF.

CDR3 sequence (DNA): TGCGCCAGCAGCCAGACCCAAACGGGACATATGAACACTGAAGCTTTCTTT. Translation: CASSQTQTGHMNTEAFF. The chain couples TRBV4-3 to TRBJ1-1; a weak D match, TRBD1 (6 bases). Germline assignment: CDR1 LGHNA and CDR2 YSLEER. This CDR3 spans 17 amino acids. Trimming took off 3 bases at V and 0 bases at J, with 17 bases between the two ends.

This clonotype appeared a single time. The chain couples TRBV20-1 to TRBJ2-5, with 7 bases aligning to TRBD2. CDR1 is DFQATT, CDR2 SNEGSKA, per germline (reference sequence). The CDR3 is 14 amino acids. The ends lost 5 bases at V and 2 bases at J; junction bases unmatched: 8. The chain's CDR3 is CSAPILAEQETQYF. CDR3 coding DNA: TGCAGTGCTCCGATCCTAGCGGAGCAAGAGACCCAGTACTTC.

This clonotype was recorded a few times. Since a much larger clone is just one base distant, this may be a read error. CDR3 in amino acids: CASSPLTEIYNEQYF. The DNA of the CDR3 is TGTGCCAGCAGTCCCCTGACAGAAATCTACAATGAGCAGTACTTC. V gene TRBV6-6 combines with J gene TRBJ2-5, with a weak D call TRBD1 (5 bases). The germline V and J ends were trimmed by 5 bases and 11 bases, with 24 bases remaining between them. The CDR3 contains 15 residues. In germline, CDR1 is MNHNY, CDR2 SVGAGI (reference sequence).

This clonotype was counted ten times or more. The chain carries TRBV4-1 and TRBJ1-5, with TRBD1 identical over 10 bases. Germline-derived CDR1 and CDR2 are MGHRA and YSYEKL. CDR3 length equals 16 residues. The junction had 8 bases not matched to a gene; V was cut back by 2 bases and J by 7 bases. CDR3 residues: CASSQPTGGLGQPQHF. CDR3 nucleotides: TGCGCCAGCAGCCAACCGACAGGGGGCTTGGGGCAGCCCCAGCATTTT.

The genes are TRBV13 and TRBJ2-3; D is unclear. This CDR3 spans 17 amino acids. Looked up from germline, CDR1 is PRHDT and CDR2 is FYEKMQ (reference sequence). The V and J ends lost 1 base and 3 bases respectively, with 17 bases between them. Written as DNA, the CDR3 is TGTGCCAGCAGCTTAGAGACGACGGCAGGAAGGACAGATACGCAGTATTTT. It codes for CASSLETTAGRTDTQYF.

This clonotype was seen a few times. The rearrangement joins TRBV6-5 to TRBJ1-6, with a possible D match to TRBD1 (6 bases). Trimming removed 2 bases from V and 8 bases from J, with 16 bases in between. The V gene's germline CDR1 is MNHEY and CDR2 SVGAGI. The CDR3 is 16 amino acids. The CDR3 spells CASSYTGQFLDSPLHF. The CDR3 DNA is TGTGCCAGCAGTTACACAGGACAGTTTTTGGATTCACCCCTCCACTTT.

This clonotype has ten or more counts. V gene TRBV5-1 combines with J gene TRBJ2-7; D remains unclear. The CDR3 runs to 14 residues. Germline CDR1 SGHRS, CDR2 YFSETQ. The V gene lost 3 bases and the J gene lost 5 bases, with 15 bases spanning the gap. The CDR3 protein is CASSSWALGHEQYF. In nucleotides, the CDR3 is TGCGCCAGCAGCTCCTGGGCCCTTGGCCACGAGCAGTACTTC. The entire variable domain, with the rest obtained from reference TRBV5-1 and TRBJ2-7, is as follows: KAGVTQTPRYLIKTRGQQVTLSCSPISGHRSVSWYQQTPGQGLQFLFEYFSETQRNKGNFPGRFSGRQFSNSRSEMNVSTLELGDSALYLCASSSWALGHEQYFGPGTRLTVT.

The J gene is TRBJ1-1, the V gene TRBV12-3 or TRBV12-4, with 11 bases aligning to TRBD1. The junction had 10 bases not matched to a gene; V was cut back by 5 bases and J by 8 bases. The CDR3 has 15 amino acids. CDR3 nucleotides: TGTGCCAGCAGTGAGGGACAGGGGGTTCTTGGAGAAGCTTTCTTT. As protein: CASSEGQGVLGEAFF.

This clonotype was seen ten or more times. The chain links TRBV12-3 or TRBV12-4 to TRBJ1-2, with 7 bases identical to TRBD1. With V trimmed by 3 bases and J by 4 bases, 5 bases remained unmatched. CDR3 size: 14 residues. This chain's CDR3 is CASSFTGAPYGYTF. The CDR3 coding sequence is TGTGCCAGCAGTTTTACAGGGGCCCCCTATGGCTACACCTTC.

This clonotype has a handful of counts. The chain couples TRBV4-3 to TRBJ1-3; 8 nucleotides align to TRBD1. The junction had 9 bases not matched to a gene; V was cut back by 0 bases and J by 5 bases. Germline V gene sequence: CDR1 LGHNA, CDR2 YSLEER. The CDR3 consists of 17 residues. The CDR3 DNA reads TGCGCCAGCAGCCAAGATGAGGGGACAGGTGCTCGAAACACCATATATTTT. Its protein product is CASSQDEGTGARNTIYF.